Described below is a single T cell receptor (beta chain) sequence and its context. Its antigen remains unknown. These data are taken from a study of T cell responses to AZD1222 COVID-19 vaccine. Study-wide findings and caveats: Among those given AZD1222, only six were seropositive at baseline. In the spike-specific TCR repertoire, nearly half reportedly target unmutated variant regions. The sample set comprised mostly white British donors with more females, and clonal diversity was possibly underestimated.

CDR3 size: 14 residues. The germline V gene encodes CDR1 MNHEY and CDR2 SVGAGI. With 2 bases clipped from V and 13 bases from J, the junction kept 9 bases outside the gene matches. Data came from immunoSEQ multiplex PCR; TCRdb stores just in-frame clones and leaves some out. The table has more than 85,000 clones, about 90% seen once. The sequence was collected from an adult in good health. Sequenced here: peripheral blood, sampled on day 0 of AZD1222 vaccination. The genes are TRBV6-5 and TRBJ2-7; the match to TRBD1 covers 12 bases. CDR3 nucleotides: TGTGCCAGCAGTTACCCGCCGGGACAGGGGGCTCCTTACTTC. Translated, it gives CASSYPPGQGAPYF.